A single sample is the source of the 29 T cell receptor beta chains below, sequenced in a study of T cell repertoires in cytomegalovirus infection. From the reads, TCRdb called clonotypes with MiXCR, one entry per CDR3 protein. This table holds 450,000 to 600,000 distinct CDR3 sequences, 42% found once. No antigen is known for these receptors. Specimen: cultured PBMCs, collected from culture after CMV antigen stimulation. These receptors all come from a human donor in good health (CMV status not recorded). Some clones in this sample may be carry-over from other donors' samples.

This clonotype was found a few times. The chain recombines TRBV11-2 with TRBJ2-1; D tentatively fits TRBD1 or TRBD2 (7 bases each). Per the germline V gene, CDR1 is SGHAT and CDR2 is FQNNGV. The CDR3 contains 15 residues. The V end was cut by 5 bases, the J end by 6 bases, with 17 bases between. As DNA, the CDR3 is TGTGCCAGCAGCCCAGGGGGGGGCCGGGGCAATGAGCAGTTCTTC. Amino acids: CASSPGGGRGNEQFF.

This clonotype was counted ten times or more. One end of the junction varies from germline; a read error may be responsible. The rearrangement joins TRBV7-2 to TRBJ1-1; TRBD1 matches 8 bases. There are 15 residues in the CDR3. Germline CDR1 and CDR2: SGHTA and FQGNSA. CDR3 coding DNA: TGTGCCAGCAGCCCCCGCAGGGGGCTGAATACTGAAGCTTTCTTT. This encodes CASSPRRGLNTEAFF.

This clonotype was recorded many times. V and J are TRBV7-2 and TRBJ2-7; the match to TRBD1 covers 9 bases. CDR1 is SGHTA and CDR2 is FQGNSA in the germline V gene. The CDR3 has 13 amino acids. Trimming at V came to 5 bases and at J to 6 bases, leaving 5 bases not matched to a gene. The CDR3 bases are TGTGCCAGCAGCCGTCAGGGACAGGGCGAGCAGTACTTC. Its translation is CASSRQGQGEQYF.

The chain links TRBV7-2 to TRBJ2-3, with 12 bases aligning to TRBD2. The CDR3 has 18 amino acids. V was clipped by 1 base and J by 1 base; unmatched bases: 6. Germline lookup yields CDR1 SGHTA and CDR2 FQGNSA. The CDR3 coding sequence is TGTGCCAGCAGCTTAGGACTAGCGGGGGCCTCAGGCACAGATACGCAGTATTTT. It is translated as CASSLGLAGASGTDTQYF.

In this sample, this clonotype turned up a few times. The chain carries TRBV7-2 and TRBJ2-1; D is possibly TRBD1 (5 bases). The CDR3 length is 14 residues. The germline CDR1 and CDR2 sequences are SGHTA and FQGNSA. V was clipped by 6 bases and J by 9 bases, with 18 bases between them. The CDR3 protein is CASRNQEGAPEQFF. The CDR3 DNA follows: TGTGCCAGCAGAAATCAGGAAGGGGCCCCTGAGCAGTTCTTC. The entire variable domain, with the rest obtained from reference TRBV7-2 and TRBJ2-1, is as follows: GAGVSQSPSNKVTEKGKDVELRCDPISGHTALYWYRQSLGQGLEFLIYFQGNSAPDKSGLPSDRFSAERTGGSVSTLTIQRTQQEDSAVYLCASRNQEGAPEQFFGPGTRLTVL.

This clonotype was recorded once. The V gene is TRBV29-1, the J gene TRBJ2-3; possibly TRBD2 for D (6 bases). Germline V gives CDR1 SQVTM, CDR2 ANQGSEA. With 3 bases removed from V and 10 bases from J, the gap between germline ends came to 20 bases. The CDR3 covers 14 residues. CDR3 nucleotides: TGCAGCGTTGATATCCTAGCGAGCTTAAGGGCGCAGTATTTT. This encodes CSVDILASLRAQYF.

The chain couples TRBV2 to TRBJ2-1; 7 positions match TRBD2. V lost 5 bases and J lost 3; bases outside the gene matches: 10. This CDR3 has 16 amino acids. Germline CDR1 and CDR2: SNHLY and FYNNEI. The DNA for the CDR3 is TGTGCCAGCAGTTCTCCCGCGGGGGTCGTCTACAATGAGCAGTTCTTC. Translating gives CASSSPAGVVYNEQFF.

The chain recombines TRBV7-9 with TRBJ2-2, with D perhaps matching TRBD1 (5 bases). The CDR3 consists of 14 residues. Germline loops: CDR1 SEHNR, CDR2 FQNEAQ (reference sequence). V was trimmed by 9 bases and J by 5 bases, leaving 16 bases between them. This chain's CDR3 is CASQGTRITGELFF. CDR3 DNA sequence: TGTGCCAGTCAGGGTACTCGTATAACCGGGGAGCTGTTTTTT.

V gene TRBV4-1 combines with J gene TRBJ2-2; the D gene could be TRBD1 or TRBD2 (5 bases each). CDR3 length: 12 residues. CDR1 MGHRA and CDR2 YSYEKL come from the germline V gene. V shed 5 bases and J shed 9 bases, with 10 bases lying between them. The CDR3: CASSRDQRELFF. The DNA for the CDR3 is TGCGCCAGCAGCAGGGACCAGCGGGAGCTGTTTTTT.

This clonotype was recorded a few times. The chain carries TRBV7-2 and TRBJ2-5, with 7 bases that match TRBD2. This CDR3 spans 16 amino acids. Trimming took 2 bases from V and 2 from J; bases not matched to a gene: 8. The germline CDR1 and CDR2 sequences are SGHTA and FQGNSA. CDR3 protein: CASSLFLRGVQETQYF. The CDR3 DNA is TGTGCCAGCAGCTTATTTCTCCGGGGGGTTCAAGAGACCCAGTACTTC.

The chain combines TRBV20-1 with TRBJ1-5; 7 nucleotides match TRBD1. CDR1 and CDR2 from the germline V gene are DFQATT and SNEGSKA (reference sequence). Germline trimming cut 3 bases from V and 0 bases from J; bases unmatched to any gene: 8. The CDR3 is 16 amino acids. The CDR3, as DNA: TGCAGTGCTAGCAGACAGGGAGGCTATAGCAATCAGCCCCAGCATTTT. It encodes CSASRQGGYSNQPQHF.

The V call is TRBV7-6, the J call TRBJ2-2, with 7 bases that match TRBD1. Germline V gene sequence: CDR1 SGHVS, CDR2 FNYEAQ. V lost 5 bases and J lost 6; bases outside the gene matches: 12. This CDR3 region has 16 residues. The DNA for the CDR3 is TGTGCCAGCAGCCCGCTCCCCAGGACAGGCGCCGGGGAGCTGTTTTTT. It encodes CASSPLPRTGAGELFF.

This chain uses TRBV20-1 with TRBJ2-5; TRBD1 might be the D (5 bases). V dropped 3 bases and J dropped 3 bases, with 14 bases sitting between them. The CDR3 runs 14 residues. Germline values: CDR1 DFQATT, CDR2 SNEGSKA (reference sequence). The CDR3 bases are TGCAGTGCTAGTGCCCCCAGCAGGGAAGAGACCCAGTACTTC. It translates to CSASAPSREETQYF.

J is TRBJ2-2 and V is TRBV19, with D possibly being TRBD2 (5 bases). Germline V lookup: CDR1 LNHDA, CDR2 SQIVND (reference sequence). CDR3 length: 14 residues. Trimming left V 7 bases short and J 0 bases short, with 9 bases between. CDR3 bases: TGTGCCAGTAACCGGGGATCGAACACCGGGGAGCTGTTTTTT. It translates to CASNRGSNTGELFF.

The sample holds one count of this clonotype. The CDR3 DNA reads as TGTGCCAGCAGCTTAGTAGGCGCGGGAGATAGGGAGCAGTTCTTC. It yields the protein CASSLVGAGDREQFF. The chain is built from TRBV7-2 and TRBJ2-1; 7 positions agree with TRBD2. This CDR3 spans 15 amino acids. The V segment lost 1 base and the J segment 10 bases; nucleotides outside the gene matches: 10. The germline V gene encodes CDR1 SGHTA and CDR2 FQGNSA.

The chain is built from TRBV7-2 and TRBJ2-3; 9 bases fit TRBD2. After removal of 6 bases from V and 7 bases from J, the junction contained 5 bases not matched to a gene. The CDR3 extends over 13 amino acids. In germline, CDR1 is SGHTA, CDR2 FQGNSA. DNA of the CDR3: TGTGCCAGCAGAGCCCTAGCGGGAAATACGCAGTATTTT. Translation gives CASRALAGNTQYF.

V usage is TRBV19 and J usage is TRBJ2-1; 9 bases line up with TRBD2. The length of the CDR3 is 13 residues. Germline CDR1 LNHDA, CDR2 SQIVND (reference sequence). Trimming cost V 3 bases and J 10 bases; bases outside gene matches: 4. The CDR3 is CASSISGRREQFF. Here the CDR3 DNA reads TGTGCCAGTAGTATTAGCGGGAGACGAGAGCAGTTCTTC.

This clonotype has only one observation. The rearrangement uses TRBV7-9 and TRBJ1-1; D gene unclear. Trimming removed 4 bases at V and 2 bases at J, with 11 bases between. The germline CDR1 and CDR2 sequences are SEHNR and FQNEAQ (reference sequence). The CDR3 is 14 residues long. The CDR3 reads CASSWRTANTEAFF. The CDR3 DNA reads TGTGCCAGCAGCTGGCGGACGGCCAACACTGAAGCTTTCTTT.

This clonotype was seen a handful of times. The chain couples TRBV19 to TRBJ1-5; D is uncertain. Germline V gene data show CDR1 as LNHDA and CDR2 as SQIVND (reference sequence). V lost 7 bases, J lost 1 base, and 8 bases lay in between. This CDR3 is 13 amino acids long. CDR3 sequence: CASKPHSNQPQHF. The CDR3 DNA follows: TGTGCCAGTAAACCACACAGCAATCAGCCCCAGCATTTT. Drawing the rest from reference TRBV19 and TRBJ1-5, the complete variable domain is DGGITQSPKYLFRKEGQNVTLSCEQNLNHDAMYWYRQDPGQGLRLIYYSQIVNDFQKGDIAEGYSVSREKKESFPLTVTSAQKNPTAFYLCASKPHSNQPQHFGDGTRLSIL.

This CDR3 is CASTRIAGGEQFF. CDR3 sequence (DNA): TGCGCCAGCACCAGAATAGCCGGTGGTGAGCAGTTCTTC. This chain joins TRBV10-2 and TRBJ2-1; no clear D. Trimming pared 7 bases from V and 9 bases from J, leaving 16 bases between. The CDR3 contains 13 residues. CDR1 is WSHSY, CDR2 SAAADI, per germline.

This chain joins TRBV4-1 and TRBJ1-4, with 8 positions matching TRBD1. V lost 6 bases to trimming and J lost 6 bases; unmatched junction nucleotides: 6. The CDR3 has 14 amino acids. Germline CDR1 is MGHRA and CDR2 is YSYEKL. The CDR3 DNA is TGCGCCAGCAGACCCCAGGGGGCATATGAAAAACTGTTTTTT. Protein sequence: CASRPQGAYEKLFF.

This clonotype was detected a few times. V and J are TRBV12-3 or TRBV12-4 and TRBJ1-3; D unclear. Trimming removed 7 bases from V and 5 bases from J, with 3 bases in between. The CDR3 sequence is 10 residues long. The CDR3 sequence: CASTRNTIYF. CDR3 bases: TGTGCCAGCACCCGAAACACCATATATTTT.

The V gene is TRBV6-5, the J gene TRBJ2-1; TRBD2 matches at 8 bases. The germline V gene encodes CDR1 MNHEY and CDR2 SVGAGI. Germline trimming cut 7 bases from V and 6 bases from J; bases unmatched to any gene: 8. This CDR3 spans 14 amino acids. The CDR3 sequence is CASINRGGGNEQFF. The CDR3 DNA is TGTGCCAGCATTAACCGGGGGGGGGGCAATGAGCAGTTCTTC.

V usage is TRBV7-2 and J usage is TRBJ2-1, with D perhaps matching TRBD1 (6 bases). CDR3 length equals 13 residues. Germline V gene sequence: CDR1 SGHTA, CDR2 FQGNSA. V gave up 6 bases and J gave up 10 bases, with 16 bases separating them. CDR3 sequence (DNA): TGTGCCAGCAGGCAGGACCTAAGGGGGGAGCAGTTCTTC. This sequence encodes CASRQDLRGEQFF.

The V call is TRBV20-1, the J call TRBJ1-6; D not certain. CDR3 size: 13 residues. CDR1 and CDR2 (germline): DFQATT, SNEGSKA (reference sequence). V lost 3 bases to trimming and J lost 4 bases, with 7 bases between them. The CDR3 nucleotides are TGCAGTGCTAGTAACGGGTATAATTCACCCCTCCACTTT. It codes for CSASNGYNSPLHF.

This clonotype was counted between two and nine times. This chain connects TRBV7-9 to TRBJ1-3; perhaps TRBD1 as D (5 bases). The CDR3 runs to 14 residues. Germline CDR1 and CDR2: SEHNR and FQNEAQ (reference sequence). Trimming cost V 3 bases and J 0 bases, with 6 bases left between them. The CDR3 DNA follows: TGTGCCAGCAGCTTGGACAACTCTGGAAACACCATATATTTT. The encoded protein is CASSLDNSGNTIYF. Full variable domain (missing parts from reference TRBV7-9 and TRBJ1-3): DTGVSQNPRHKITKRGQNVTFRCDPISEHNRLYWYRQTLGQGPEFLTYFQNEAQLEKSRLLSDRFSAERPKGSFSTLEIQRTEQGDSAMYLCASSLDNSGNTIYFGEGSWLTVV.

This clonotype was counted only a few times. CDR3 coding DNA: TGTGCCAGCAGCCCGGGGGGGGTGGGTCAGCCCCAGCATTTT. Amino acids: CASSPGGVGQPQHF. The V gene is TRBV7-2, the J gene TRBJ1-5, with D tentatively TRBD1 (5 bases). Per the germline V gene, CDR1 is SGHTA and CDR2 is FQGNSA. Deletions cut 5 bases from V and 6 bases from J, with 14 bases between. This CDR3 region has 14 residues.

The chain carries TRBV18 and TRBJ2-1; tentative D call: TRBD2 (5 bases). The germline CDR1 and CDR2 sequences are KGHSH and LQKENI. V lost 5 bases to trimming and J lost 0 bases, with 11 bases between them. This CDR3 has 15 amino acids. CDR3 residues: CASSSTTSSYNEQFF. The CDR3 bases are TGTGCCAGCTCATCGACCACTAGCTCCTACAATGAGCAGTTCTTC.

The chain is built from TRBV2 and TRBJ1-1; D is unresolved. The germline CDR1 and CDR2 sequences are SNHLY and FYNNEI. This CDR3 comprises 16 residues. The V end was cut by 0 bases, the J end by 2 bases, with 13 bases between. CDR3 loop: CASSEAPGRTNTEAFF. The CDR3 DNA reads as TGTGCCAGCAGTGAAGCGCCGGGCAGGACTAACACTGAAGCTTTCTTT.